This is a list of T cell receptor beta chains from one sample in a study of long-term antiretroviral therapy in people with HIV. Assay: immunoSEQ multiplex PCR; the TCRdb copy retains only in-frame clones and omits some. The sample shows roughly 44,000 clones, 90% to 95% of them seen only once. The material was unsorted PBMCs, obtained 3.7 years after starting antiretroviral therapy. These receptors were obtained from a woman aged 50 to 65 with HIV. The CDR3 runs from the conserved cysteine through the conserved F or W. Expanded clones get a size class; other rows say once, few or many, or leave the size out.

v_call: TRBV4-1; j_call: TRBJ1-6; clone_size: NA; cdr3_aa: CASSQEKVGQGYSPLHF
v_call: TRBV19; j_call: TRBJ1-1; clone_size: NA; cdr3_aa: CASAIVVGGAVTEAFF
v_call: TRBV4-3; j_call: TRBJ1-2; clone_size: NA; cdr3_aa: CASSQDRGGRGGYTF
v_call: TRBV5-6; j_call: TRBJ1-3; clone_size: NA; cdr3_aa: CASSEGQILSGNTIYF
v_call: TRBV5-1; j_call: TRBJ1-5; clone_size: NA; cdr3_aa: CASSDNPGKGNQPQHF
v_call: TRBV5-1; j_call: TRBJ1-1; clone_size: NA; cdr3_aa: CASSLYSSNTEAFF
v_call: TRBV19; j_call: TRBJ1-2; clone_size: NA; cdr3_aa: CASSMSGQGVPSNYGYTF
v_call: TRBV5-1; j_call: TRBJ2-5; clone_size: NA; cdr3_aa: CASSSGTSGAETQYF
v_call: TRBV2; j_call: TRBJ2-1; clone_size: NA; cdr3_aa: CASSGQPGGTNEQFF
v_call: TRBV4-3; j_call: TRBJ1-3; clone_size: few; cdr3_aa: CASSHTGPGNTIYF
v_call: TRBV2; j_call: TRBJ1-2; clone_size: NA; cdr3_aa: CASRRQGNYGYTF
v_call: TRBV30; j_call: TRBJ2-7; clone_size: NA; cdr3_aa: CAWSFTSGRSYEQYF
v_call: TRBV7-8; j_call: TRBJ2-7; clone_size: NA; cdr3_aa: CASSLKAGAGGGYEQYF
v_call: TRBV15; j_call: TRBJ1-4; clone_size: NA; cdr3_aa: CATSRENPQIEKLFF
v_call: TRBV14; j_call: TRBJ2-5; clone_size: NA; cdr3_aa: CASSRTGRETQYF
v_call: TRBV5-6; j_call: TRBJ2-7; clone_size: NA; cdr3_aa: CASSPTGPHYEQYF
v_call: TRBV6-5; j_call: TRBJ2-2; clone_size: NA; cdr3_aa: CASSYPPAQHTGELFF
v_call: TRBV5-8; j_call: TRBJ2-5; clone_size: NA; cdr3_aa: CASSRDRAETQYF
v_call: TRBV2; j_call: TRBJ1-5; clone_size: NA; cdr3_aa: CASSGASDTSPQHF
v_call: TRBV5-1; j_call: TRBJ2-5; clone_size: NA; cdr3_aa: CASSLTGDDETQYF
v_call: TRBV11-2; j_call: TRBJ1-1; clone_size: NA; cdr3_aa: CASSFIRGAAGAEAFF
v_call: TRBV19; j_call: TRBJ2-1; clone_size: NA; cdr3_aa: CASSGRSYNEQFF
v_call: TRBV5-1; j_call: TRBJ2-5; clone_size: NA; cdr3_aa: CASSYPTSGGPQETQYF
v_call: TRBV5-1; j_call: TRBJ2-3; clone_size: NA; cdr3_aa: CASSLLTPDTQYF
v_call: TRBV7-2; j_call: TRBJ1-2; clone_size: NA; cdr3_aa: CASSPGAFGYTF
v_call: TRBV19; j_call: TRBJ1-5; clone_size: NA; cdr3_aa: CASSMSGLNQPQHF
v_call: TRBV6-6; j_call: TRBJ2-7; clone_size: NA; cdr3_aa: CASSYSGHIYEQYF
v_call: TRBV11-3; j_call: TRBJ2-1; clone_size: NA; cdr3_aa: CASSLGFSAGAYNEQFF
v_call: TRBV30; j_call: TRBJ2-2; clone_size: NA; cdr3_aa: CAWSVLAGTAGELFF
v_call: TRBV5-5; j_call: TRBJ1-5; clone_size: NA; cdr3_aa: CASSFQGNNQPQHF
v_call: TRBV7-3; j_call: TRBJ1-1; clone_size: NA; cdr3_aa: CASSFEGAANTEAFF
v_call: TRBV9; j_call: TRBJ2-3; clone_size: NA; cdr3_aa: CASSVGATDTQYF
v_call: TRBV7-3; j_call: TRBJ2-1; clone_size: NA; cdr3_aa: CASSARGYNEQFF
v_call: TRBV7-9; j_call: TRBJ2-2; clone_size: NA; cdr3_aa: CASSQRQGEGVSAGELFF
v_call: TRBV10-3; j_call: TRBJ2-7; clone_size: NA; cdr3_aa: CAISESGGYEQYF
v_call: TRBV7-2; j_call: TRBJ1-6; clone_size: NA; cdr3_aa: CASSLDFALDSPLHF
v_call: TRBV2; j_call: TRBJ1-1; clone_size: NA; cdr3_aa: CASAWGNTEAFF